This T cell receptor (beta chain) was profiled in a study of CD4+ T cells in melanoma. Using immunoSEQ multiplex PCR, the repertoire was profiled, and TCRdb retains in-frame clones only, with some absent. The data contain over 45,000 clones, nearly 70% of them singletons. V lost 5 bases, J lost 3 bases, and 16 bases lay in between. Germline V gives CDR1 SEHNR, CDR2 FQNEAQ (reference sequence). CDR3 length: 15 amino acids. The chain combines TRBV7-9 with TRBJ1-1; D not certain. The sequenced sample was tumor tissue. The TCR comes from a human donor with melanoma. This CDR3 reads CASSNLGFGDTEAFF. The CDR3 DNA is TGTGCCAGCAGCAATCTGGGCTTTGGGGACACTGAAGCTTTCTTT. Based on the CDR3 plus reference TRBV7-9 and TRBJ1-1, the full variable domain is DTGVSQNPRHKITKRGQNVTFRCDPISEHNRLYWYRQTLGQGPEFLTYFQNEAQLEKSRLLSDRFSAERPKGSFSTLEIQRTEQGDSAMYLCASSNLGFGDTEAFFGQGTRLTVV.